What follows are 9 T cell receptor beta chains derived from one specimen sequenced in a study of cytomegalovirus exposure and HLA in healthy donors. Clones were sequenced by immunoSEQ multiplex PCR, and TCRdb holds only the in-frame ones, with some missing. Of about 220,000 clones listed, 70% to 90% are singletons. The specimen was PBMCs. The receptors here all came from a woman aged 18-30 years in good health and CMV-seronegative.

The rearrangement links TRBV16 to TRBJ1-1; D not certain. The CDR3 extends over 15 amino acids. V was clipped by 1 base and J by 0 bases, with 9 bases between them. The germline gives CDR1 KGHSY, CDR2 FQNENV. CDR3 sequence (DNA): TGTGCCAGCAGCCAATTCGGGTCAGTGAACACTGAAGCTTTCTTT. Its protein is CASSQFGSVNTEAFF.

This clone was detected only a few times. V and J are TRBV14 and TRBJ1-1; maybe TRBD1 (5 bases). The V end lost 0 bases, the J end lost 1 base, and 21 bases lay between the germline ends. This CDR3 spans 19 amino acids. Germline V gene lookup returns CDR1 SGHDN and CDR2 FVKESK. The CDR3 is CASSQDALRRDRTNTEAFF. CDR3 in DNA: TGTGCCAGCAGCCAAGATGCCCTGCGGAGGGACCGAACGAACACTGAAGCTTTCTTT.

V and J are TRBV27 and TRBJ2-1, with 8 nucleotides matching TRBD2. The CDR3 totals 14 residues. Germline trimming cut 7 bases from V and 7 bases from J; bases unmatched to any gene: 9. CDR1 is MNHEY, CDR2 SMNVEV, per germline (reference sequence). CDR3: CASTPAGAANEQFF. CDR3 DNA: TGTGCCAGCACCCCAGCGGGAGCGGCGAATGAGCAGTTCTTC.

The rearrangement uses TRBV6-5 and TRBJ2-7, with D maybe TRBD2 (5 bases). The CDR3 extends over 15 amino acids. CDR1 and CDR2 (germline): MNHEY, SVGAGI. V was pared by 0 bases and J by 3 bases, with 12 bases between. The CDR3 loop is CASSYSSGNFYEQYF. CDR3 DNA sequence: TGTGCCAGCAGTTACTCGTCGGGGAATTTCTACGAGCAGTACTTC.

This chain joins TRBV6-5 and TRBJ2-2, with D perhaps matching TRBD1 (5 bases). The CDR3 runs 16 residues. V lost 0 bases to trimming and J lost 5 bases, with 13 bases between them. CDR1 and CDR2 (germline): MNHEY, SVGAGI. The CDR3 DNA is TGTGCCAGCAGTTACTCGGGAACACCAGGGACCGGGGAGCTGTTTTTT. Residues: CASSYSGTPGTGELFF.

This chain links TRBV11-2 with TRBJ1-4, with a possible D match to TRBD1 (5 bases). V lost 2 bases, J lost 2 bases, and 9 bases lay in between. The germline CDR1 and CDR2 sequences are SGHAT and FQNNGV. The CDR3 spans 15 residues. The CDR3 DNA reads TGTGCCAGCAGCTTACGCGGGGGGACTAATGAAAAACTGTTTTTT. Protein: CASSLRGGTNEKLFF.

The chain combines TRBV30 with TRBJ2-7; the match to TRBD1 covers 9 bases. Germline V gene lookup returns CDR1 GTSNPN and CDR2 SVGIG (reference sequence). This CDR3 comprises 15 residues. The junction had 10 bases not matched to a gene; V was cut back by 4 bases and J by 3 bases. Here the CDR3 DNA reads TGTGCCTGGATGCTCCCCGGGACAGGGCGCTACGAGCAGTACTTC. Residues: CAWMLPGTGRYEQYF.

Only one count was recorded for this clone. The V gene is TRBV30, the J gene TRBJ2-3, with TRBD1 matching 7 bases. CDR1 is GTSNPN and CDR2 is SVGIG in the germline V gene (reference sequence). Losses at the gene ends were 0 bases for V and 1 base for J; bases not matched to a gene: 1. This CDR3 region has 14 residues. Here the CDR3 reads CAWSVTGGTDTQYF. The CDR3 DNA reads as TGTGCCTGGAGTGTTACAGGGGGCACAGATACGCAGTATTTT.

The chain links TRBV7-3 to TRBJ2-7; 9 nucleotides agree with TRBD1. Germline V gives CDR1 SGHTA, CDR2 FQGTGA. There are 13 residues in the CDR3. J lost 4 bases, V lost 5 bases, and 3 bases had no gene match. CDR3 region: CASSRQGGYEQYF. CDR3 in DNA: TGTGCCAGCAGCCGACAGGGGGGATACGAGCAGTACTTC.